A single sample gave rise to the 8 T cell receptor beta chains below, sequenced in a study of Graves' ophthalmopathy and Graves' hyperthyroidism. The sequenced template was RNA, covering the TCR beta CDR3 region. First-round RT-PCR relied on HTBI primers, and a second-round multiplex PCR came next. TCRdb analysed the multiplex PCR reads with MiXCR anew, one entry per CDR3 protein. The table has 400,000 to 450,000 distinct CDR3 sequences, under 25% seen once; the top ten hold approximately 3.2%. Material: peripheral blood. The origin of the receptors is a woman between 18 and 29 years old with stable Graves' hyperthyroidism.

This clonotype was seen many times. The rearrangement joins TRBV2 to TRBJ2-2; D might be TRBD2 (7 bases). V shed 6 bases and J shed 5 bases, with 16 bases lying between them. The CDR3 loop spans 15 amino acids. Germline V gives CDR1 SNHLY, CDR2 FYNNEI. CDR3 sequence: CASRSEGGGTGELFF. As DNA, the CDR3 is TGTGCCAGCAGGTCGGAGGGAGGGGGGACCGGGGAGCTGTTTTTT.

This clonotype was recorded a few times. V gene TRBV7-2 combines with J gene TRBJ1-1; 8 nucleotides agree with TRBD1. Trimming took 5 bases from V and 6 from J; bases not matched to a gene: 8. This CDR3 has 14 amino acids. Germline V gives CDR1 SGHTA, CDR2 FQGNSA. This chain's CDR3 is CASSPDRGDSEAFF. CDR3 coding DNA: TGTGCCAGCAGCCCTGACAGGGGCGACTCTGAAGCTTTCTTT.

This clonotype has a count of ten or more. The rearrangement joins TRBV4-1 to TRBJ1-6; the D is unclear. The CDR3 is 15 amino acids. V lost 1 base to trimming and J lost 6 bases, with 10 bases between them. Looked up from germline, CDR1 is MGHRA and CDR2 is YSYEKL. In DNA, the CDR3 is TGCGCCAGCAGCCAAGTTGCGGGTACTAATTCACCCCTCCACTTT. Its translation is CASSQVAGTNSPLHF.

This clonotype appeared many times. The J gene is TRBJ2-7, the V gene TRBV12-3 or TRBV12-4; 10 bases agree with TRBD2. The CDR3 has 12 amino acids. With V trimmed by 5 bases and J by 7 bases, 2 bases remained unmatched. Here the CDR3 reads CASSQLAGEQYF. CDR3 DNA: TGTGCCAGCAGTCAACTAGCGGGAGAGCAGTACTTC.

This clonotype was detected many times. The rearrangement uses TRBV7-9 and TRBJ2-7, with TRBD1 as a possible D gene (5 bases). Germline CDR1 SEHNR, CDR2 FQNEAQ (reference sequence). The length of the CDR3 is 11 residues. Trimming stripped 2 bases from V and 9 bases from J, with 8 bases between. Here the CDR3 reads CASSLLGPQYF. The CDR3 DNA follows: TGTGCCAGCAGCTTATTGGGGCCGCAGTACTTC.

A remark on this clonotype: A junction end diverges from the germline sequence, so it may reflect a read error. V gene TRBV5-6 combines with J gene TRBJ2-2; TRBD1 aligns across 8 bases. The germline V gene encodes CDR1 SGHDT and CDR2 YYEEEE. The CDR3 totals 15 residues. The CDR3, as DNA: TGTGCCAGCAGCCGCGACAGGGGCATAACCGGGGAGCTGTGTTTT. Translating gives CASSRDRGITGELCF.

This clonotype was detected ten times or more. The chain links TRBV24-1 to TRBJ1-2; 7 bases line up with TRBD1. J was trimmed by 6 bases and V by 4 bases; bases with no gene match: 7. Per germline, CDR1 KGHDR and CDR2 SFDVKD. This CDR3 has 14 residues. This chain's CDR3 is CATSDTGTANGYTF. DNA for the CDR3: TGTGCCACCAGTGACACCGGGACAGCGAATGGCTACACCTTC.

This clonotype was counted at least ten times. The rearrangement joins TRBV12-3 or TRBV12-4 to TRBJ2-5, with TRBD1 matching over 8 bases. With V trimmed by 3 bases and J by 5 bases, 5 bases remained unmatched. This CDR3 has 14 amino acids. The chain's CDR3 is CASSLARGLETQYF. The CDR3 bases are TGTGCCAGCAGTTTGGCCAGGGGGCTCGAGACCCAGTACTTC.